These 28 T cell receptor beta chains originate from one sample sequenced in a study of T cells after yellow fever vaccination. MiXCR, run by TCRdb on the 5' RACE reads, gives a single entry per CDR3 protein. The sample yields some 260,000 distinct CDR3 sequences, about 5.2% seen once. Sample: CD4+ T cells sorted from PBMCs, taken on the day of the yellow fever booster vaccination. Receptors originate from a man between 18 and 35 years old who received the YFV17D yellow fever vaccine.

This clonotype was counted many times. The J gene is TRBJ1-3, the V gene TRBV7-2; D possibly corresponds to TRBD1 (6 bases). Trimming left V 5 bases short and J 2 bases short, with 13 bases between. The V gene's germline CDR1 is SGHTA and CDR2 FQGNSA. The CDR3 is 15 amino acids. The CDR3 is CASSPQGMAGNTIYF. The DNA for the CDR3 is TGTGCCAGCAGCCCACAGGGAATGGCTGGAAACACCATATATTTT.

This rearrangement joins TRBV14 to TRBJ1-2, with D unclear. V lost 2 bases, J lost 3 bases, and 16 bases lay in between. The CDR3 has 16 amino acids. From germline, CDR1 is SGHDN and CDR2 FVKESK. The CDR3 is CASSQRVAGGHYGYTF. CDR3 nucleotide sequence: TGTGCCAGCAGCCAACGGGTTGCGGGTGGGCACTATGGCTACACCTTC.

The chain recombines TRBV11-2 with TRBJ1-1, with a tentative D call TRBD1 (6 bases). CDR3 length equals 15 residues. Per the germline V gene, CDR1 is SGHAT and CDR2 is FQNNGV. V was clipped by 0 bases and J by 5 bases, with 13 bases between them. The CDR3 DNA reads as TGTGCCAGCAGCTTAGATACGGGGGCGAGAACTGAAGCTTTCTTT. Its protein is CASSLDTGARTEAFF.

The V and J genes are TRBV7-3 and TRBJ2-2, with 7 bases lining up with TRBD1. The CDR3 loop spans 20 amino acids. Germline loops: CDR1 SGHTA, CDR2 FQGTGA. Unmatched junction bases numbered 19, after V lost 5 bases and J lost 1 base. The CDR3 here is CASSPSPSSPGTVNTGELFF. The CDR3 region has the DNA TGTGCCAGCAGCCCAAGCCCATCCAGCCCCGGGACAGTGAACACCGGGGAGCTGTTTTTT. Together with reference TRBV7-3 and TRBJ2-2, the CDR3 gives the full variable domain: GAGVSQTPSNKVTEKGKYVELRCDPISGHTALYWYRQSLGQGPEFLIYFQGTGAADDSGLPNDRFFAVRPEGSVSTLKIQRTERGDSAVYLCASSPSPSSPGTVNTGELFFGEGSRLTVL.

This clonotype was seen more than once but under ten times. The chain joins TRBV7-2 to TRBJ2-7, with 8 bases that match TRBD2. The CDR3 spans 15 residues. Germline V gene lookup returns CDR1 SGHTA and CDR2 FQGNSA. The V gene end was trimmed by 2 bases and the J gene end by 4 bases; junction bases not matched to a gene: 7. Here the CDR3 reads CASSLRSGGGYEQYF. For the CDR3, the DNA is TGTGCCAGCAGCTTAAGAAGCGGGGGAGGATACGAGCAGTACTTC.

Only a few counts were recorded for this clonotype. The V call is TRBV12-3 or TRBV12-4, the J call TRBJ2-1; D is ambiguous. CDR3 length equals 14 residues. The germline V and J ends were trimmed by 3 bases and 1 base, with 7 bases remaining between them. The CDR3 loop is CASSFPASYNEQFF. The CDR3 DNA follows: TGTGCCAGCAGTTTCCCTGCTTCCTACAATGAGCAGTTCTTC.

V usage is TRBV11-2 and J usage is TRBJ1-2; D is unclear. Germline V lookup: CDR1 SGHAT, CDR2 FQNNGV. Trimming cost V 5 bases and J 3 bases, with 16 bases left between them. CDR3 length: 15 amino acids. The CDR3 is CASSPRGGYDYGYTF. For the CDR3, the DNA is TGTGCCAGCAGCCCCCGAGGCGGGTACGACTATGGCTACACCTTC.

The chain is built from TRBV20-1 and TRBJ2-5, with TRBD2 matching 10 bases. The J segment lost 5 bases and the V segment lost 5 bases, leaving 14 bases of the junction unmatched. The CDR3 is made up of 16 amino acids. Germline CDR1 is DFQATT and CDR2 is SNEGSKA (reference sequence). CDR3 loop: CSAPGQRGGQRETQYF. In DNA form, the CDR3 reads TGCAGTGCTCCGGGCCAGCGGGGGGGCCAGAGGGAGACCCAGTACTTC.

This clonotype has ten or more counts. The chain employs TRBV24-1 and TRBJ2-2; the D is unclear. V was pared by 3 bases and J by 9 bases, with 13 bases between. Germline V gene sequence: CDR1 KGHDR, CDR2 SFDVKD. The CDR3 is 14 residues long. This chain's CDR3 is CATSDPGSRRELFF. CDR3 bases: TGTGCCACCAGTGATCCCGGGTCCCGGAGGGAGCTGTTTTTT.

This chain uses TRBV27 with TRBJ2-2; TRBD1 matches 7 bases. The V segment lost 4 bases and the J segment 8 bases; nucleotides outside the gene matches: 7. Germline V CDR1 and CDR2: MNHEY, SMNVEV (reference sequence). The CDR3 spans 14 residues. DNA for the CDR3: TGTGCCAGCAGTTCGCCGACAGGGTCAGGGGAGCTGTTTTTT. Translated, it gives CASSSPTGSGELFF.

The sample holds a few counts of this clonotype. V gene TRBV6-6 combines with J gene TRBJ2-5; D may be TRBD1 (6 bases). Trimming took 5 bases from V and 5 from J, leaving 12 bases between them. The CDR3 covers 13 residues. CDR1 MNHNY and CDR2 SVGAGI come from the germline V gene (reference sequence). This CDR3 reads CASSAQGRETQYF. As DNA, the CDR3 is TGTGCCAGCAGTGCACAGGGTCGTGAGACCCAGTACTTC.

V gene TRBV5-1 combines with J gene TRBJ2-3; 9 positions match TRBD1. The CDR3 is 14 residues long. Per germline, CDR1 SGHRS and CDR2 YFSETQ. With V trimmed by 6 bases and J by 4 bases, 6 bases remained unmatched. This CDR3 reads CASTRDREADTQYF. In nucleotides, the CDR3 is TGCGCCAGCACAAGGGACAGGGAGGCAGATACGCAGTATTTT.

This clonotype was counted only a few times. The chain combines TRBV5-1 with TRBJ1-3; the D is unclear. The germline V gene has CDR1 SGHRS and CDR2 YFSETQ. Trimming took off 2 bases at V and 0 bases at J, with 3 bases between the two ends. This CDR3 spans 13 amino acids. The CDR3 DNA reads TGCGCCAGCAGCTTCTACTCTGGAAACACCATATATTTT. Translation gives CASSFYSGNTIYF.

This clonotype has only a few counts. V usage is TRBV7-2 and J usage is TRBJ1-2; D ambiguous. V lost 5 bases and J lost 1, with 11 bases in between. The CDR3 extends over 14 amino acids. The germline V gene encodes CDR1 SGHTA and CDR2 FQGNSA. The CDR3: CASSDYLDNYGYTF. CDR3 nucleotides: TGTGCCAGCAGCGACTACCTAGATAACTATGGCTACACCTTC.

This chain uses TRBV5-1 with TRBJ2-1; 11 bases agree with TRBD1. The CDR3 is 16 amino acids. Germline V gene lookup returns CDR1 SGHRS and CDR2 YFSETQ. V shed 0 bases, J shed 8 bases, and the junction held 7 bases outside the gene matches. CDR3 nucleotides: TGCGCCAGCAGCTTGGCGGGACAGGGGGGTCTCTATGAGCAGTTCTTC. The encoded protein is CASSLAGQGGLYEQFF.

This clonotype was found many times. Germline is not matched at one junction end, which may reflect a read error. V gene TRBV5-1 combines with J gene TRBJ2-3; 9 positions agree with TRBD2. This CDR3 spans 15 amino acids. Germline V gives CDR1 SGHRS, CDR2 YFSETQ. The CDR3 reads CASSLLAGGTDTQYF. DNA of the CDR3: TGTGCCAGCAGCTTGTTAGCGGGGGGCACAGATACGCAGTATTTT.

The chain recombines TRBV2 with TRBJ2-3; D is unclear. Trimming pared 6 bases from V and 4 bases from J, leaving 5 bases between. Germline V lookup: CDR1 SNHLY, CDR2 FYNNEI. The CDR3 contains 11 residues. The CDR3 region is CASRASDTQYF. CDR3 bases: TGTGCCAGCAGGGCGTCAGATACGCAGTATTTT.

This clonotype was counted between two and nine times. Given the absence of the conserved phenylalanine or tryptophan at the CDR3 end, a read error is likely. It is unclear where the CDR3 begins or ends on the DNA, so no DNA is shown, and the CDR3 is as TCRdb lists it. The gene calls are TRBV2 and TRBJ2-1; the tabulated D call, TRBD2, remains unverified against the DNA. The V gene's germline CDR1 is SNHLY and CDR2 FYNNEI. Including both end residues, the CDR3 is 12 amino acids long. CDR3 loop: CASSDLQDYYVV.

This clonotype was seen more than once but under ten times. The chain has TRBV11-2 and TRBJ2-3, with D possibly being TRBD2 (5 bases). The CDR3 runs 13 residues. The germline CDR1 and CDR2 sequences are SGHAT and FQNNGV. The germline V and J ends were trimmed by 5 bases and 5 bases, with 11 bases remaining between them. CDR3 in amino acids: CASSRAGEDTQYF. The CDR3 DNA is TGTGCCAGCAGCCGGGCGGGTGAAGATACGCAGTATTTT.

This clonotype was observed many times. The CDR3 DNA reads as TGTGCCAGCAGCCCACCGCAGGGTGGCTACACCTTC. Protein sequence: CASSPPQGGYTF. The J gene is TRBJ1-2, the V gene TRBV7-9; tentatively, D is TRBD1 (5 bases). The length of the CDR3 is 12 residues. V lost 5 bases and J lost 7, with 11 bases in between. Germline assignment: CDR1 SEHNR and CDR2 FQNEAQ (reference sequence).

This clonotype turned up a few times. The CDR3 sequence: CASSSAERAHYEQYF. The CDR3 nucleotides read TGTGCCAGCAGTTCCGCTGAGCGGGCGCACTACGAGCAGTACTTC. This sequence joins TRBV5-4 and TRBJ2-7; tentative D call: TRBD2 (6 bases). Looked up from germline, CDR1 is SGHNT and CDR2 is YYREEE (reference sequence). Trimming stripped 5 bases from V and 3 bases from J, with 18 bases between. The CDR3 is 15 amino acids. Complete variable domain (other parts from reference TRBV5-4 and TRBJ2-7): ETGVTQSPTHLIKTRGQQVTLRCSSQSGHNTVSWYQQALGQGPQFIFQYYREEENGRGNFPPRFSGLQFPNYSSELNVNALELDDSALYLCASSSAERAHYEQYFGPGTRLTVT.

The sample holds a few counts of this clonotype. The V gene is TRBV12-3 or TRBV12-4, the J gene TRBJ2-2, with 7 nucleotides matching TRBD1. The CDR3 spans 15 residues. The trim removed 6 bases at V and 7 bases at J, leaving 11 bases unmatched. The CDR3 DNA sequence: TGTGCCAGCAGCAAGAACAGGGGATTGGTCGGGGAGCTGTTTTTT. Its protein is CASSKNRGLVGELFF.

In its sample, this clonotype was seen a few times. The chain combines TRBV2 with TRBJ2-5, with 7 nucleotides matching TRBD2. This CDR3 is 16 amino acids long. With V trimmed by 3 bases and J by 1 base, 8 bases remained unmatched. Germline V CDR1 and CDR2: SNHLY, FYNNEI. CDR3 coding DNA: TGTGCCAGCAGTGAGACGGGGCGGGGGATCCAAGAGACCCAGTACTTC. Translated: CASSETGRGIQETQYF.

This clonotype was detected ten times or more. This chain links TRBV12-3 or TRBV12-4 with TRBJ1-2, with D hard to call. This CDR3 comprises 13 residues. Trimming removed 2 bases at V and 2 bases at J, with 6 bases between. The CDR3, as DNA: TGTGCCAGCAGTTTACCGCCAAACTATGGCTACACCTTC. Residues: CASSLPPNYGYTF.

This chain connects TRBV6-5 to TRBJ2-1; 11 bases map to TRBD2. CDR3 length equals 16 residues. Trimming took 0 bases from V and 7 from J; bases not matched to a gene: 5. Germline V gives CDR1 MNHEY, CDR2 SVGAGI. The CDR3 sequence: CASSYSSLAGGNEQFF. The CDR3 DNA reads as TGTGCCAGCAGTTACTCGAGTCTAGCGGGGGGTAATGAGCAGTTCTTC.

This clonotype was observed a few times. The chain is built from TRBV3-1 and TRBJ2-2, with TRBD2 matching over 14 bases. Looked up from germline, CDR1 is LGHDT and CDR2 is YNNKEL (reference sequence). This CDR3 has 16 residues. This chain's CDR3 is CVTGTSGGTNTGELFF. The CDR3 bases are TGTGTTACAGGGACTAGCGGGGGAACGAACACCGGGGAGCTGTTTTTT.

This clonotype was seen a handful of times. The chain has TRBV10-3 and TRBJ2-5; 7 bases are shared with TRBD1. The CDR3 is made up of 15 amino acids. J lost 0 bases, V lost 0 bases, and 1 base had no gene match. Germline-derived CDR1 and CDR2 are ENHRY and SYGVKD. The CDR3 DNA is TGTGCCATCAGTGAGTCGGGGACAGACCAAGAGACCCAGTACTTC. Its translation is CAISESGTDQETQYF.

This clonotype occurred a few times. This chain joins TRBV6-5 and TRBJ1-2; D is possibly TRBD1 (6 bases). The CDR3 length is 14 residues. V lost 8 bases, J lost 5 bases, and 18 bases lay in between. Looked up from germline, CDR1 is MNHEY and CDR2 is SVGAGI. The CDR3 here is CASFRGIGAYGYTF. For the CDR3, the DNA is TGTGCCAGCTTCAGGGGCATTGGGGCGTATGGCTACACCTTC.